The T cell receptor (beta chain) described here comes from a study of PD-1 blockade in classical Hodgkin lymphoma. Notes on the study in general: Before treatment, complete responders showed about the same diversity as newly diagnosed patients.

V was trimmed by 6 bases and J by 5 bases, leaving 7 bases between them. The CDR3 sequence is 11 residues long. Germline V gene lookup returns CDR1 MDHEN and CDR2 SYDVKM. With regard to this clone: Its antigen remains unknown.

Each and every patient relapsed after autologous stem cell transplantation, and patients got differing brentuximab vedotin exposure. Assay: immunoSEQ multiplex PCR; the TCRdb copy retains only in-frame clones and omits some. The repertoire has about 110,000 clones, roughly nine tenths of them found once; the top ten carry just under 20%. This receptor was identified in a human donor with classical Hodgkin lymphoma. Specimen: peripheral blood mononuclear cells (PBMCs), collected before the second cycle of nivolumab. The chain couples TRBV28 to TRBJ1-1; D is unresolved. In DNA, the CDR3 is TGTGCCAGCAGGTTAGTAACTGAAGCTTTCTTT. This translates into CASRLVTEAFF.